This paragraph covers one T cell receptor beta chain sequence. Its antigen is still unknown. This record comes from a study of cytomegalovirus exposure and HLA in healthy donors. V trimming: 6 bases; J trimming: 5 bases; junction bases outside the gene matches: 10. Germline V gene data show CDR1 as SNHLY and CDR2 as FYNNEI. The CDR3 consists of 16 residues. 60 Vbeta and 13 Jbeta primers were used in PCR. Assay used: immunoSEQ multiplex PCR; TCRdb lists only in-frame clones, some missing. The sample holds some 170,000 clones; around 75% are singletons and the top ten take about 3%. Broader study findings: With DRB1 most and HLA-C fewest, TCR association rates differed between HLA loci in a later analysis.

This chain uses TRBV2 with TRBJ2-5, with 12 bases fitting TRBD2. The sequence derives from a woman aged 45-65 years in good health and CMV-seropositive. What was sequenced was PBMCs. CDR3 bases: TGTGCCAGCAGACCAACTCTAGCGGGGGGGCGGGAGACCCAGTACTTC. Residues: CASRPTLAGGRETQYF.